This T cell receptor (beta chain) was recovered during a study of cytomegalovirus exposure and HLA in healthy donors. Study at large: As released early, the data held some 85 million unique TCRs from HLA-typed donors.

On this clone: What it binds is unknown.

The CDR3 is made up of 11 amino acids. In germline, CDR1 is GTSNPN, CDR2 SVGIG (reference sequence). The ends lost 3 bases at V and 7 bases at J; junction bases unmatched: 0. Notes on the study in general: Sequencing likely caused a cluster of highly shared sequence variants. The authors later linked a missense DCLRE1C variant to TCR beta V- and J-gene trimming.

PCR was performed using 60 Vbeta and 13 Jbeta primers. Measured with immunoSEQ multiplex PCR; TCRdb has only the in-frame clones, and not every one. There are about 150,000 clones in the sample; around 9.7% occur only once, and 1.8% lies in the top ten. V usage is TRBV30 and J usage is TRBJ2-5; the match to TRBD1 covers 9 bases. This receptor was obtained from a man between 45 and 60 years old in good health and CMV-seronegative. Sequenced sample: PBMCs. CDR3 sequence (DNA): TGTGCCTGGAGGGGACAGGGGACCCAGTACTTC. Translated: CAWRGQGTQYF.